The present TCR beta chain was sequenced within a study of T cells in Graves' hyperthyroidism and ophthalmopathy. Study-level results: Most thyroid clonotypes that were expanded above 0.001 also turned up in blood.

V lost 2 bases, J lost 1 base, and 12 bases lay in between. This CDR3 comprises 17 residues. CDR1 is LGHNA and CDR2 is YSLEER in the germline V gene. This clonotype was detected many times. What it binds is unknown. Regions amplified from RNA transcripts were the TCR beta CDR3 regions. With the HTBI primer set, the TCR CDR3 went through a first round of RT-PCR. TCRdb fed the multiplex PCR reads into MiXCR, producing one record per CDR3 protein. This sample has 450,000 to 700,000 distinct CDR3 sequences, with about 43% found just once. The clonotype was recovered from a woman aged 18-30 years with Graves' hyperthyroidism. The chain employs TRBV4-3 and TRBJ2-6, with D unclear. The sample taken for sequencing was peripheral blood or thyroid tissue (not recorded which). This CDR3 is CASSQSWGWSGANVLTF. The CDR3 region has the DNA TGCGCCAGCAGCCAATCGTGGGGTTGGTCTGGGGCCAACGTCCTGACTTTC.